This T cell receptor beta chain was identified in a study of T cell changes during pregnancy in multiple sclerosis. Clones were read by immunoSEQ multiplex PCR, and TCRdb kept only the in-frame ones, dropping some. The repertoire holds approximately 120,000 clones, roughly 96% seen once, with roughly 0.44% in the top ten. The germline gives CDR1 MNHEY, CDR2 SVGAGI. The CDR3 sequence is 15 residues long. Trimming cost V 5 bases and J 5 bases; bases outside gene matches: 10. Sequenced here: peripheral blood, sampled after pregnancy. The receptor's source is a female donor with multiple sclerosis, enrolled in a pregnancy study. V gene TRBV6-5 combines with J gene TRBJ2-7; TRBD1 aligns across 9 bases. The CDR3 region has the DNA TGTGCCAGCAGTAACCTTGGGACAGGGTTCAACGAGCAGTACTTC. This codes for CASSNLGTGFNEQYF.